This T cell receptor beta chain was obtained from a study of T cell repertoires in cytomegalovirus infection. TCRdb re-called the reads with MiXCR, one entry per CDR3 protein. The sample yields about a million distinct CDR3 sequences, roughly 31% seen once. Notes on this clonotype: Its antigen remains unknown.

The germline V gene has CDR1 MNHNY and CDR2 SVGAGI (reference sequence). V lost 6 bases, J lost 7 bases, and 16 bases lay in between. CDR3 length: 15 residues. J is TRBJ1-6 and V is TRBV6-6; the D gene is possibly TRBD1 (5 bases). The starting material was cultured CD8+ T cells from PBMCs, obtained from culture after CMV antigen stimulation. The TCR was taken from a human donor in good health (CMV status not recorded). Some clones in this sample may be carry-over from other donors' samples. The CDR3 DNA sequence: TGTGCCAGCAGCCTAGTTAGGGGCTGGAATTCACCCCTCCACTTT. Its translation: CASSLVRGWNSPLHF.